The sequence of this T cell receptor beta chain was determined in a study of CXCR3-negative and CXCR3-positive naive CD8 T cells. All TRB cDNA libraries came from 5' RACE performed with UMI labels. TCRdb derives one entry per CDR3 protein from the 5' RACE reads, leaving out DNA. In all, the sample yields tens of thousands of distinct CDR3 sequences. CDR1 and CDR2 from the germline V gene are SEHNR and FQNEAQ (reference sequence). The CDR3 loop spans 15 amino acids. The sample comprised memory CD8+ T cells from blood. V gene TRBV7-9 combines with J gene TRBJ2-7; absent DNA, TCRdb's TRBD2 call cannot be checked. The origin of this receptor is a human donor in good health. Some clones in this sample may be carry-over from other donors' samples. This CDR3 reads CASSSPEGGWLEQYF.